This section outlines one T cell receptor beta chain sequence together with its context. In the original analysis: Using reference gene primer amplification, nucleated cell counts were estimated. The assay was immunoSEQ multiplex PCR, and TCRdb's table has in-frame clones only and misses some. V and J calls plus clone size are reproduced from that table; the DNA served to infer D and trimming. The sample carries roughly 70,000 clones, 75% to 85% recorded once. This sample was taken from a study of blood T cell repertoires in COVID-19. Study-wide context: Donors in the United States, Italy and Spain gave samples during acute or convalescent COVID-19. The cDNA or gDNA used as material had been derived from T cells, B-cell-depleted T cells, or PBMCs.

The sample was peripheral blood. This receptor was identified in a man between 65 and 80 years old who had recovered from COVID-19.

The CDR3 sequence is CASSPSGSPLHF. The CDR3, as DNA: TGTGCCAGCAGCCCCTCAGGATCACCCCTCCACTTT. The chain recombines TRBV3-1 (or the pseudogene TRBV3-2) with TRBJ1-6, with unresolved D. CDR1 and CDR2 (germline): LGHDT, YNNKEL (reference sequence). The germline V and J ends were trimmed by 4 bases and 10 bases, with 8 bases remaining between them. The length of the CDR3 is 12 residues.